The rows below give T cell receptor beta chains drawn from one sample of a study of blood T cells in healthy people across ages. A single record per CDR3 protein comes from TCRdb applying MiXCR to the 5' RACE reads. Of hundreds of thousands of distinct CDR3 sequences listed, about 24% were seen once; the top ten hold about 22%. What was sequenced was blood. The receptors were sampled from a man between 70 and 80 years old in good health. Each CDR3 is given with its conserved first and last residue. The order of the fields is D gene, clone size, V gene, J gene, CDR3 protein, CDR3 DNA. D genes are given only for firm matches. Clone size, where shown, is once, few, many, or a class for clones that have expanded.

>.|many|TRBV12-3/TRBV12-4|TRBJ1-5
CASSLLDGQPQHF
TGTGCCAGCAGTTTATTGGACGGTCAGCCCCAGCATTTT
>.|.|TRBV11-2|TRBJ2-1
CASSLAPTGQRGSEQFF
TGTGCCAGCAGCTTAGCCCCCACTGGTCAACGGGGGAGTGAGCAGTTCTTC
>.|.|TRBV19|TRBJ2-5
CASSMTGVHQETQYF
TGTGCCAGTAGTATGACCGGGGTCCACCAAGAGACCCAGTACTTC
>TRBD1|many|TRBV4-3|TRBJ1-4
CASSQDLGQGAGNEKLFF
TGCGCCAGCAGCCAAGATTTAGGACAGGGGGCAGGGAATGAAAAACTGTTTTTT
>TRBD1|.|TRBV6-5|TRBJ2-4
CASSTTGIGKNIQYF
TGTGCCAGCAGTACGACAGGGATAGGCAAAAACATTCAGTACTTC
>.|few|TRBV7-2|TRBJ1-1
CASSWGHLNTEAFF
TGTGCCAGCAGCTGGGGACATCTGAACACTGAAGCTTTCTTT
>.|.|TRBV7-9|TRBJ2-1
CASTLGGAALIEQFF
TGTGCCAGCACCCTAGGGGGGGCCGCTTTGATTGAGCAGTTCTTC
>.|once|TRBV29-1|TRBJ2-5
CSVVPAGETQYF
TGCAGCGTTGTACCAGCGGGAGAGACCCAGTACTTC
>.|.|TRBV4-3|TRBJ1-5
CASSQDPQAGGPQHF
TGCGCCAGCAGCCAAGATCCCCAGGCTGGGGGGCCCCAGCATTTT
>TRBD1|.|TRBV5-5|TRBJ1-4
CASSSESGTAREKLFF
TGTGCCAGCAGTAGTGAATCCGGGACAGCTCGAGAAAAACTGTTTTTT
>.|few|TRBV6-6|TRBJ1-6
CASSGGISYNSPLHF
TGTGCCAGCAGTGGGGGGATCTCCTATAATTCACCCCTCCACTTT
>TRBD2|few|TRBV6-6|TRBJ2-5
CASTLQSGLAGVRGTQYF
TGTGCCAGCACTTTACAATCCGGACTAGCGGGAGTCCGGGGGACCCAGTACTTC